This T cell receptor beta chain is from a study of blood T cell repertoires in COVID-19. Across the study: The United States, Italy and Spain supplied acute and convalescent COVID-19 samples. PBMCs, B-cell-depleted T cells, or T cells were the source of the cDNA or gDNA that made up the material.

Enrolment of Seattle patients took place during active infection, and they were followed longitudinally. In the original workflow: Quantification of nucleated cells was approximated via reference gene primer amplification. Repertoires were generated with immunoSEQ multiplex PCR, while TCRdb's copy carries only in-frame clones and drops some. V and J calls and clone size follow that table, whereas D and trimming were derived from the DNA. This sample has hundreds of thousands of clones, with approximately 90% found just once. The V and J ends lost 3 bases and 9 bases, in that order; junction bases with no gene match: 9. This CDR3 spans 14 amino acids. Germline V gene data show CDR1 as SGDLS and CDR2 as YYNGEE.

The source is a woman between 45 and 65 years old with COVID-19, enrolled during active disease. V gene TRBV9 combines with J gene TRBJ2-3, with TRBD2 matching over 8 bases. Sequencing was done on a sample of peripheral blood. The CDR3 DNA sequence: TGTGCCAGCAGCGAGGGGACTAGTTTAGGCACGCAGTATTTT. The encoded protein is CASSEGTSLGTQYF.